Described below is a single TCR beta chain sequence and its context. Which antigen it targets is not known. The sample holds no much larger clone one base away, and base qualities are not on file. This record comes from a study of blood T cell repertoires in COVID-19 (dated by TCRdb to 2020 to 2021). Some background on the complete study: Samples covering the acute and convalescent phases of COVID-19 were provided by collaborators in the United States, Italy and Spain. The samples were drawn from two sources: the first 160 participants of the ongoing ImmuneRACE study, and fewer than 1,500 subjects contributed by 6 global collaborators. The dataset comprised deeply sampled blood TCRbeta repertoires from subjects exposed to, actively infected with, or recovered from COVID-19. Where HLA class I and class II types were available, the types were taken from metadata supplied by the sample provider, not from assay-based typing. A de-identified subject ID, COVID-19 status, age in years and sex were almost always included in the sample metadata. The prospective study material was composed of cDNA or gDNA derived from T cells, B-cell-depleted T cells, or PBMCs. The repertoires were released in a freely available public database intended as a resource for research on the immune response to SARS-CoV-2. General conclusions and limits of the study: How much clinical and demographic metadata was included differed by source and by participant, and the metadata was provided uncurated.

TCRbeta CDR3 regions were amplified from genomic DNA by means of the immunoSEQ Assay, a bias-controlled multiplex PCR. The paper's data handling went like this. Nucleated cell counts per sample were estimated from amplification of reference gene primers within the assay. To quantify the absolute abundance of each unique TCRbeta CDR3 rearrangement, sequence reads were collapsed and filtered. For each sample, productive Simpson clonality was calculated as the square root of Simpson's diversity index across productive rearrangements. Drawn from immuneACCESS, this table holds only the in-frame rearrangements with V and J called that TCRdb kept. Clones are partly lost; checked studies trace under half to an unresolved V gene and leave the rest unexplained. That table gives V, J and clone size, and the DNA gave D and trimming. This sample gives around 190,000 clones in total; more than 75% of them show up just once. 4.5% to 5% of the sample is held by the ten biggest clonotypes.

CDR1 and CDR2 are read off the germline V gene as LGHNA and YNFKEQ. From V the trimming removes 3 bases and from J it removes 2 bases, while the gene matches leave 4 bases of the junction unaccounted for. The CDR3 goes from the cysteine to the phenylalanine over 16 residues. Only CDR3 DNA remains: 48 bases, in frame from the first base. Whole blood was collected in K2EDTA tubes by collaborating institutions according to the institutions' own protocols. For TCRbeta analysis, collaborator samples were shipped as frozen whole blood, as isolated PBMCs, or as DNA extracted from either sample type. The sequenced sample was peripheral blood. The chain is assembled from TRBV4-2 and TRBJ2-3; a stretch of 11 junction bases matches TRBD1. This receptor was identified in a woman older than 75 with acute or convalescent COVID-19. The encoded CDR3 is CASSQDRGRVTDTQYF. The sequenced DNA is TGTGCCAGCAGCCAGGACAGGGGGCGCGTCACAGATACGCAGTATTTT.